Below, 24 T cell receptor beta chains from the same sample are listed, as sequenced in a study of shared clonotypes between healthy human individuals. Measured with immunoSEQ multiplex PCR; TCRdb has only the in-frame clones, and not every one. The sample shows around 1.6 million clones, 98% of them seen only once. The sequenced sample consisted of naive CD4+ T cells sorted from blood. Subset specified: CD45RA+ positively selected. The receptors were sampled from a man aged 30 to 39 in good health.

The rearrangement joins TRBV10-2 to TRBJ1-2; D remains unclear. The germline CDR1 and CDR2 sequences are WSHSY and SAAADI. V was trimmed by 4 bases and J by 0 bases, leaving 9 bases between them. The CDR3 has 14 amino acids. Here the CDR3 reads CASSASPANYGYTF. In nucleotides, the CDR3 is TGCGCCAGCAGTGCATCACCCGCTAACTATGGCTACACCTTC.

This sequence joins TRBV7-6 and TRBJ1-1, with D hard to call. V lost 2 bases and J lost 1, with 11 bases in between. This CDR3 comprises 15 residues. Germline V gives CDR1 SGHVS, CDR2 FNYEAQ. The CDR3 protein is CASSLYRSGNTEAFF. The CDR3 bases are TGTGCCAGCAGCTTATACCGCTCAGGGAACACTGAAGCTTTCTTT. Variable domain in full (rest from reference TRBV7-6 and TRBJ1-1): GAGVSQSPRYKVTKRGQDVALRCDPISGHVSLYWYRQALGQGPEFLTYFNYEAQQDKSGLPNDRFSAERPEGSISTLTIQRTEQRDSAMYRCASSLYRSGNTEAFFGQGTRLTVV.

The DNA of the CDR3 is TGTGCCAGCAGCTCCCGGGACAGGGGCCCAGCTAACTATGGCTACACCTTC. Protein product: CASSSRDRGPANYGYTF. The chain links TRBV7-9 to TRBJ1-2; 10 bases are a match to TRBD1. From germline, CDR1 is SEHNR and CDR2 FQNEAQ (reference sequence). J gave up 0 bases and V 4 bases, and 8 bases lay outside the gene matches. This CDR3 contains 17 residues.

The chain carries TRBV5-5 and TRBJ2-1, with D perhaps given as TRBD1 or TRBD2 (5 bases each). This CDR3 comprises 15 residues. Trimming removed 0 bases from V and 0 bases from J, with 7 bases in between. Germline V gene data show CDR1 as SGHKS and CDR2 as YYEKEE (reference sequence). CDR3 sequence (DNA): TGTGCCAGCAGCTTGGAGGGGAGCTCCTACAATGAGCAGTTCTTC. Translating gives CASSLEGSSYNEQFF.

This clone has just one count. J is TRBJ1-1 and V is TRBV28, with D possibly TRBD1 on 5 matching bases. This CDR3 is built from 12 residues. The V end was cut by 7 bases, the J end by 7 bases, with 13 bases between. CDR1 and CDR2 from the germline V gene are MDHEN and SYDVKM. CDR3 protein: CASTLGRGEAFF. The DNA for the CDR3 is TGTGCCAGCACCCTGGGAAGGGGTGAAGCTTTCTTT.

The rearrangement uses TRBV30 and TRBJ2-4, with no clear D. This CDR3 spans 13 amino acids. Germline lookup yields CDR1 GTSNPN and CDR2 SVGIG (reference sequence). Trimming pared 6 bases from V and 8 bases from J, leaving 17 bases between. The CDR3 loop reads CACDLLPGDIQYF. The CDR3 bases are TGTGCCTGCGACCTCCTACCTGGAGACATTCAGTACTTC.

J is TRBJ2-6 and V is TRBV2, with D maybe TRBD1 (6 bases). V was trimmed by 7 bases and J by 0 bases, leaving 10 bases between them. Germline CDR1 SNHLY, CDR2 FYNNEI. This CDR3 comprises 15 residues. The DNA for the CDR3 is TGTGCCAGCATTCAGGGGAGCTCTGGGGCCAACGTCCTGACTTTC. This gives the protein CASIQGSSGANVLTF.

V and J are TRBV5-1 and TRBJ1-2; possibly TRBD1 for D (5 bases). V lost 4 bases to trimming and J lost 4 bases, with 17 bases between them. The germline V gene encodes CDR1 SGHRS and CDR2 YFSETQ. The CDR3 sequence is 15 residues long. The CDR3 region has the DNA TGCGCCAGCAGCGAACAAGCGACAGCTTTCTATGGCTACACCTTC. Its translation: CASSEQATAFYGYTF.

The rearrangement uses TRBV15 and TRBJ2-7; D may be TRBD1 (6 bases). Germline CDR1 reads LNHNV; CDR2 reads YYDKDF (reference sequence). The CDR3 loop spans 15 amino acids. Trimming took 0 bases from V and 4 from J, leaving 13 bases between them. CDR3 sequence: CATSRDGRGSYEQYF. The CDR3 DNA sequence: TGTGCCACCAGCAGAGATGGCAGGGGCTCTTACGAGCAGTACTTC.

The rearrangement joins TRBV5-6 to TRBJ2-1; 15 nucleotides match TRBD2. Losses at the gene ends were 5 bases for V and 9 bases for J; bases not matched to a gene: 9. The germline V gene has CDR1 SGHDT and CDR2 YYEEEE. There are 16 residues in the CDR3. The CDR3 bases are TGTGCCAGCAGATCGGGACTAGCGGGAGGATGGGGTGAGCAGTTCTTC. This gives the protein CASRSGLAGGWGEQFF.

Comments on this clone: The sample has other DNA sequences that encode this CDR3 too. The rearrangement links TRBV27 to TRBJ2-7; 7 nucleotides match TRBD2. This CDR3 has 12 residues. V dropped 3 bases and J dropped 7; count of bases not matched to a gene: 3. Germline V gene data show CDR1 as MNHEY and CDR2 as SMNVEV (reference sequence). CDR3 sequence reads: CASSFVGGEQYF. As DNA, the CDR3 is TGTGCCAGCAGTTTCGTCGGGGGGGAGCAGTACTTC.

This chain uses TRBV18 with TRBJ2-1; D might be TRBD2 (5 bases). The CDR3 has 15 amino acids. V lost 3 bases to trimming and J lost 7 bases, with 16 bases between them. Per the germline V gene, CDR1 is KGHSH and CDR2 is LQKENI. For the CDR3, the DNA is TGTGCCAGCTCACCGTCCGGGGTGGATTTGAATGAGCAGTTCTTC. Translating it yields CASSPSGVDLNEQFF.

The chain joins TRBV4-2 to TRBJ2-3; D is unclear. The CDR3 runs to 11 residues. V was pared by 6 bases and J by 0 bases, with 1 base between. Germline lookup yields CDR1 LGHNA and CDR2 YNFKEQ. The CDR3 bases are TGTGCCAGCAGTAGCACAGATACGCAGTATTTT. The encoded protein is CASSSTDTQYF.

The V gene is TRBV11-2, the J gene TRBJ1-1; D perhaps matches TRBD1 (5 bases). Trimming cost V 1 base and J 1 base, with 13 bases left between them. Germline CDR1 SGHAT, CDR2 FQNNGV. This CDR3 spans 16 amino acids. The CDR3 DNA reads TGTGCCAGCAGCTTAGTGGGACGGGTAGGGAACACTGAAGCTTTCTTT. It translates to CASSLVGRVGNTEAFF.

The CDR3 protein is CASSLGRAGRTGELFF. CDR3 nucleotide sequence: TGTGCCAGCAGCTTAGGAAGGGCAGGCAGGACCGGGGAGCTGTTTTTT. The chain joins TRBV7-2 to TRBJ2-2; D is uncertain. The CDR3 loop spans 16 amino acids. Per germline, CDR1 SGHTA and CDR2 FQGNSA. The V end was cut by 1 base, the J end by 5 bases, with 14 bases between.

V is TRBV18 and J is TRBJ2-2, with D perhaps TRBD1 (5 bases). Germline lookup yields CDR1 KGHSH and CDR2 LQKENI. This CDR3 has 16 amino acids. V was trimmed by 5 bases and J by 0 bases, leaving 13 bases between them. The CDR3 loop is CASSSSGFPNTGELFF. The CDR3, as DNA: TGTGCCAGCTCATCATCAGGGTTTCCGAACACCGGGGAGCTGTTTTTT.

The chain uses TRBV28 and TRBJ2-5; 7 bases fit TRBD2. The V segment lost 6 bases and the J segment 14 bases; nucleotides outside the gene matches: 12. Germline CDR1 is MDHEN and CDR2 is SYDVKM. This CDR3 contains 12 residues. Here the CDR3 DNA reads TGTGCCAGCAGCATAGGCTCCGGGACTACCTACTTC. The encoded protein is CASSIGSGTTYF.

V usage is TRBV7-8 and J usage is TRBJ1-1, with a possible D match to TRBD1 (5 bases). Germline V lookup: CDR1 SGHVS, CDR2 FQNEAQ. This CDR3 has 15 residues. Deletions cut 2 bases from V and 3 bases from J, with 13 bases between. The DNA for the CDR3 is TGTGCCAGCAGCTTACGGGACTCCAGGTACACTGAAGCTTTCTTT. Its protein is CASSLRDSRYTEAFF.

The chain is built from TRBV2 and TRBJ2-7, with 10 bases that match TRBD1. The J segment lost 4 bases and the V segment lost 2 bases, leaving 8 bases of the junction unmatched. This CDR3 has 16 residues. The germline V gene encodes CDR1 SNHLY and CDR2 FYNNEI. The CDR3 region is CASSEISTGGDYEQYF. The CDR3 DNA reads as TGTGCCAGCAGTGAAATTTCGACAGGGGGCGATTACGAGCAGTACTTC.

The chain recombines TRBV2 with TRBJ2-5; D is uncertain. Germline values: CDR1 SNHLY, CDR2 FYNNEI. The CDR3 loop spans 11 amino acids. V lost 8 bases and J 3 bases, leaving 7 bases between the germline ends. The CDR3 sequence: CASGLKETQYF. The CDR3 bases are TGTGCCAGCGGGTTGAAAGAGACCCAGTACTTC.

CDR3 loop: CASSLSTRTDTQYF. For the CDR3, the DNA is TGTGCCAGCAGCCTTAGTACGAGGACAGATACGCAGTATTTT. V is TRBV7-9 and J is TRBJ2-3, with D unresolved. The CDR3 has 14 residues. Trimming left V 5 bases short and J 3 bases short, with 12 bases between. Germline loops: CDR1 SEHNR, CDR2 FQNEAQ (reference sequence).

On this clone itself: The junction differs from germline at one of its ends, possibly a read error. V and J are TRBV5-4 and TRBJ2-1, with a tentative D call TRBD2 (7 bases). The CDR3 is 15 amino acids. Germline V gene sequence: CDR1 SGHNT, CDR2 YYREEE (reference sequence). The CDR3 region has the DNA TGTGCCAGCAGTTTGGGGGGGGCGGCTTATGATGAGCAGTTCTTC. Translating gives CASSLGGAAYDEQFF.

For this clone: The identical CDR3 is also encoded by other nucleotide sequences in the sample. CDR3 in amino acids: CASSIGLAGDTQYF. The CDR3 bases are TGCGCCAGCAGCATTGGACTAGCAGGAGATACGCAGTATTTT. This chain connects TRBV5-1 to TRBJ2-3; TRBD2 agrees at 8 bases. The CDR3 is made up of 14 amino acids. Trimming removed 4 bases from V and 5 bases from J; junction bases left unmatched: 6. Germline V CDR1 and CDR2: SGHRS, YFSETQ.

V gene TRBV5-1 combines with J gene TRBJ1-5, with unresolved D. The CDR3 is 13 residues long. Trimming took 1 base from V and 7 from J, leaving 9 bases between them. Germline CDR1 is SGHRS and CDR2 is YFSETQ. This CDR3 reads CASSLWGGQPQHF. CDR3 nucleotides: TGCGCCAGCAGCTTGTGGGGTGGGCAGCCCCAGCATTTT.